This entry features one T cell receptor (beta chain) sequence. The clone's antigen remains unknown. No qualities accompany the bases; no much larger clone lies one base away. This sample was taken from a study of cytomegalovirus exposure and HLA in healthy donors (dated by TCRdb to about 2017). For context, the study as a whole: An earlier analysis of some 550 of the donors reported approximately 290 Gb of sequence data and around 120 million unique TCR beta sequences from 150 million to 200 million T cells. An early release covering over 500 HLA-typed donors comprised around 300 gigabases of sequencing data and around 85 million unique TCR sequences. Among the roughly 400 genotyped donors, under 90% belonged to the genetic ancestry cluster associated with self-reported Caucasian donors. The study aimed to test whether cataloging public T cell receptors could reveal signatures of past pathogen exposure. The T cell repertoires of 700 or so subjects were profiled by immunosequencing and related to cytomegalovirus serostatus. Along with the approximately 650-subject first cohort, a separate validation cohort of over a hundred different subjects was used. High-throughput TCR immunosequencing, statistical association of individual TCRs with disease status, and machine learning were combined to predict cytomegalovirus infection status. To study patterns of TCR occurrence, a later analysis re-analyzed previously published TCR beta repertoires from 650 to 750 donors and added high-resolution HLA genotyping. Rather than using new phenotypic data, the later analysis identified candidate immune exposures from TCR beta sequences and from how often those sequences occurred across donors. An earlier analysis of 587 of the donors used high-throughput TCR beta sequencing to judge whether each TCR beta V gene segment behaved as functional or pseudogenic. Donor age, sex, ethnicity and CMV serostatus were compiled alongside the repertoire data. In a later genetic analysis, genome-wide SNP genotypes for about 65% of the 666 donors were used, and that subset was treated as a discovery cohort. Every repertoire in the discovery cohort had been generated on one and the same sequencing platform. Class I and class II HLA loci were covered by the typing at four-digit resolution. The number of donors typed differed by locus, with about 629-640 for A, B, C, DRB1 and DQB1, roughly 520 for DQA1, nearly 610 for DPA1, and some 470 for DPB1. A handful of DR-DQ haplotypes were handled as single units for association and clustering because linkage in the cohort was strong. On average, roughly 240,000 unique TCR beta nucleotide sequences were sequenced per donor among 398 genotyped donors of the cohort, with 15% to 20% of those sequences being non-productive.

What the study reported, not specific to this receptor: Strong co-occurrence of HLA alleles, especially DR and DQ, made assigning TCR associations to individual alleles difficult. A few of the identified cytomegalovirus-associated TCR beta chains were confirmed in vitro to be specific for cytomegalovirus antigens. Linkage disequilibrium might explain the correlated functional status among segregating V segments, but an unknown experimental factor could not be ruled out. Roughly uniform sequencing depth across donors was assumed in presence/absence analyses, although this assumption may not hold. In a later analysis, over 15,000 TCR beta sequences were associated with specific HLA alleles at a false discovery rate of 0.05. The authors suggested that the approach could potentially be generalized to other disease states and immunological phenotypes. Cytomegalovirus status was reported to be diagnosed by the classifier with high specificity and sensitivity in both the original and validation cohorts. A group of highly shared sequence variants was considered likely to be a technical artifact of the sequencing pipeline. In a later genetic analysis, a missense DCLRE1C variant was associated with V-gene and J-gene trimming of TCR beta chains, and the association was replicated in an independent cohort. Compared with the 666-donor mean, donors in an Asian-associated ancestry cluster had fewer N-insertions in productive TCRs, according to a later genetic analysis. Because counts were too low, seventeen rarely observed V segments, including chromosome 9 orphons, were excluded from the earlier analysis of around 640 of the donors. Because the 87-base-pair reads could not distinguish some IMGT-functional V segments, including TRBV6-2 and TRBV6-3, those segments were excluded. In this cohort, only TCR beta chains were sequenced, and detectable features were limited by the absence of alpha or paired-chain data. An earlier analysis of roughly 570 of the donors showed that most TCR beta V segments appeared in productive rearrangements either about 90% or about 30% of the time, which broadly matched IMGT annotations. Because some donors lacked HLA typing at each locus, the association tests relied only on the typed subset. In a later analysis, several top co-occurrence clusters were reported to appear linked to parvovirus B19, influenza, CMV and Epstein-Barr virus. Compared with equally common non-associated chains, HLA-associated TCR beta chains in a later analysis were more clonally expanded and had lower generation probabilities. According to a later analysis, TCR association rates differed among HLA loci, with DRB1 alleles showing the most associated TCRs and HLA-C alleles showing the fewest. A further reported finding was that TCR beta sequences accurately predicted the HLA-A and HLA-B alleles for most subjects in the first cohort. Across donors, most TCR sequences were observed very rarely, whereas some public TCRs were present in many individuals. In a later analysis, most CMV-associated TCR beta chains were found to appear HLA-restricted, with HLA associations seemingly driven largely by CMV exposure. The study gave a list of more than 150 TCR beta chains associated with cytomegalovirus. CMV serostatus was the only immune exposure information available for the cohort.

The library was built by means of the immunoSEQ multiplex PCR assay. For the multiplex PCR, a mixture combining 60 forward primers for TCR Vbeta segments and 13 reverse primers for TCR Jbeta segments was used. The CDR3 region of rearranged TCR beta genes was amplified from genomic DNA with a multiplex PCR assay. The amplified TCR beta libraries were sequenced on the Illumina HiSeq System as 87-base-pair reads. Processing in the source paper ran as follows. Across the roughly 600 repertoires, a later analysis counted approximately 75 million unique TCR beta chains, roughly 11 million of which were shared by at least two donors. A nearest-neighbor algorithm error-corrected the raw reads and collapsed the reads into unique sequences, merging closely related sequences to remove PCR and sequencing errors. To assign V, D and J gene segments, CDR3 sequences were aligned to IMGT reference sequences. For a sequence to be retained, at least a six-nucleotide match to both a V gene segment and a J gene segment was required. A rearrangement was called productive if the CDR3 had no stop codons and remained in frame with V and J, and every other rearrangement was called non-productive. Following IMGT convention, CDR3 was defined as the stretch from the second conserved V-encoded cysteine up to the conserved J-encoded phenylalanine. The earlier analysis of a few hundred of the donors excluded sequences that lacked an unambiguous match to a single V gene segment. An earlier analysis of approximately 590 of the donors classified V segments as functional when productive rearrangements were above 56.7% and as segregating when the standard deviation between donors was above 5%. A statistical classification framework was built to diagnose cytomegalovirus status from the catalog of TCR beta chain sequences. A later analysis assigned V and J genes by comparing TCR nucleotide sequences with IMGT/GENE-DB human TR gene sequences. A later analysis assigned CDR3 sequences and most-parsimonious VDJ recombination scenarios with the TCRdist pipeline. A later analysis defined each TCR beta chain by its CDR3 amino acid sequence plus V-gene family, and excluded reads lacking a unique V-gene family. As a way to deal with suspected cross-contamination and a sequencing artifact, a later analysis dropped 450 to 700 nucleotide sequences that were highly shared and had low generation probability. For each public chain, a later analysis derived a clonal expansion index from normalized ranks of inferred template counts within each repertoire. In a later analysis, generation probabilities were computed using a VDJ recombination model fitted to out-of-frame rearrangements, and the results were checked against IGoR. In a later analysis, TCR-TCR, TCR-HLA and TCR-CMV co-occurrence was scored with hypergeometric tests, and a repertoire-size bias correction was applied to TCR pairs. False discovery rates were estimated in a later analysis by permuting HLA or CMV assignments 20 times. A later analysis grouped co-occurring TCRs with DBSCAN, adding TCRdist sequence similarity when clustering within HLA-allele-positive subsets. Repertoires with fewer than 30,000 or more than 120,000 public chains, plus five repertoires with anomalous nucleotide sharing, were excluded from co-occurrence clustering. TCRdb took over this immuneACCESS table, retaining in-frame rearrangements with V and J assigned. Such tables are incomplete; in checked studies, under half of the missing clones stem from an unresolved V gene, and the remainder is unexplained. The V and J calls and clone size are taken from that table; D and trimming were inferred from the DNA. Present in this sample are some 200,000 clones, approximately 84% of which were seen just once. The ten largest clones represent about 0.24% of the sample.

Inclusive of the bounding cysteine and phenylalanine, the CDR3 is 17 residues long. Of all the DNA, just the CDR3 is kept, 51 bases in frame from base 1. Germline trimming amounts to 3 bases on V and 2 bases on J, with 10 as the count of junction bases outside the gene matches. CDR1 is given as SGHDT and CDR2 as YYEEEE, both from the germline V gene. The cohort was made up of 500 to 800 healthy bone marrow donors. All cohort members were sampled while nominally healthy, although unrecorded immune exposures were likely present. The donor tested CMV seronegative, placing the donor among the 352 seronegative members of the cohort. Every donor gave a peripheral blood sample, and the peripheral blood mononuclear cells from that sample were used for TCR beta sequencing. The Qiagen DNeasy Blood Extraction Kit was used to extract genomic DNA from the blood cell samples.

The sample taken for sequencing was PBMCs. The TCR sequence derives from a girl under three years old in good health and CMV-seronegative. The chain employs TRBV5-6 and TRBJ2-3, with TRBD2 matching 9 junction bases. CDR3 region: CASSSKLTSGNTDTQYF. The DNA sequence is as follows: TGTGCCAGCAGCTCGAAACTGACTAGCGGAAACACAGATACGCAGTATTTT.